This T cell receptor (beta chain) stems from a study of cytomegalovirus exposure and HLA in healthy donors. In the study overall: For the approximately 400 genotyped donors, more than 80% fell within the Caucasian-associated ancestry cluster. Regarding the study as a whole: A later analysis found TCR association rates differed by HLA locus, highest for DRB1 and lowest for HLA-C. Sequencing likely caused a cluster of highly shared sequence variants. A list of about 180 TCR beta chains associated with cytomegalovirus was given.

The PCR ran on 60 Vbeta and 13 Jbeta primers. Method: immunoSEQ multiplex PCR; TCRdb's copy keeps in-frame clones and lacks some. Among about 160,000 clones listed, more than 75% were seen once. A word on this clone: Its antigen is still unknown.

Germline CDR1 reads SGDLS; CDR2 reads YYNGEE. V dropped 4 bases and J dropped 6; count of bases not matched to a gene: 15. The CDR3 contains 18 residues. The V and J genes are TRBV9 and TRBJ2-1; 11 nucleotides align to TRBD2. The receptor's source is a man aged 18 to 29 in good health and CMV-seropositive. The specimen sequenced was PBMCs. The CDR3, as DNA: TGTGCCAGCAGCATCGGGCTAGCGGGGGGCAGCCCTTTCAATGAGCAGTTCTTC. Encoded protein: CASSIGLAGGSPFNEQFF.